This TCR beta chain emerged from a study of T cells in Graves' hyperthyroidism and ophthalmopathy. Patients were excluded because of uncontrolled infection, other autoimmune disease, pregnancy or lactation. Diagnoses rested on clinical symptoms, serum thyroxine and TRAb, thyroid ultrasound and orbital computed tomography. For this clonotype: Its antigen is undetermined.

RNA transcripts were the template for amplifying TCR beta CDR3 regions. A first-round RT-PCR of the TCR CDR3 used the HTBI primer set. TCRdb reanalysed the multiplex PCR reads using MiXCR and keeps one entry per CDR3 protein. The sample lists 500,000 to 600,000 distinct CDR3 sequences; 15% to 20% were seen once. General observations from the study: A 13 V-J signature model discriminated ophthalmopathy versus stable hyperthyroidism.

J gave up 4 bases and V 8 bases, and 14 bases lay outside the gene matches. The CDR3 has 18 amino acids. Germline V gives CDR1 SNHLY, CDR2 FYNNEI. V gene TRBV2 combines with J gene TRBJ2-3; 14 bases agree with TRBD2. This clonotype was sampled from a man in his forties or fifties with Graves' ophthalmopathy. Source material: blood. CDR3 residues: CASSILGTSGSNSDTQYF. The CDR3, as DNA: TGTGCCAGCTCTATTCTCGGGACTAGCGGGAGTAACTCAGATACGCAGTATTTT.